This is a list of T cell receptor beta chains from one sample in a study of cytomegalovirus exposure and HLA in healthy donors. TCRdb's table, derived via immunoSEQ multiplex PCR, lists solely in-frame clones and lacks some. The data contain approximately 100,000 clones, about nine tenths of them singletons. The sample taken for sequencing was PBMCs. The receptors were gathered from a woman aged 18-29 years in good health and CMV-seronegative. The CDR3 runs from the conserved cysteine through the conserved F or W. The D gene is left open where the match is weak. Size values are once, few and many counts, or a class for expanded clones, and some rows have none.

>NA|TRBV5-6|NA|TRBJ2-1
CASSSTGSRSYNEQFF
TGTGCCAGCAGCTCGACCGGGAGTAGGTCCTACAATGAGCAGTTCTTC
>NA|TRBV7-9|NA|TRBJ2-3
CASSLAAGAEGDTQYF
TGTGCCAGCAGCTTAGCGGCAGGTGCAGAGGGAGATACGCAGTATTTT
>NA|TRBV13|NA|TRBJ1-2
CASSLDQGWYGYTF
TGTGCCAGCAGCTTAGATCAGGGCTGGTATGGCTACACCTTC
>NA|TRBV30|NA|TRBJ2-7
CAWSFGPNEQYF
TGTGCCTGGAGTTTCGGTCCCAACGAGCAGTACTTC
>TRBD2|TRBV18|few|TRBJ2-7
CASSPPSGTYEQYF
TGTGCCAGCTCACCACCTAGCGGGACCTACGAGCAGTACTTC
>NA|TRBV6-5|NA|TRBJ2-5
CASTSALGRDGTQYF
TGTGCCAGCACCTCTGCCCTCGGCAGGGATGGGACCCAGTACTTC
>TRBD1|TRBV11-2|NA|TRBJ2-1
CASSQGWGQGNYNEQFF
TGTGCCAGCAGCCAAGGATGGGGACAGGGGAATTACAATGAGCAGTTCTTC
>NA|TRBV7-9|NA|TRBJ2-7
CASSFSDEQYF
TGTGCCAGCAGCTTTTCTGACGAGCAGTACTTC
>NA|TRBV7-3|NA|TRBJ1-2
CASSLRPGGGYTF
TGTGCCAGCAGCTTACGTCCCGGCGGGGGCTACACCTTC
>TRBD2|TRBV28|NA|TRBJ2-5
CASSFLGTSGKETQYF
TGTGCCAGCAGTTTTCTAGGGACTAGCGGAAAAGAGACCCAGTACTTC
>NA|TRBV19|NA|TRBJ1-4
CASRKKGAEKLFF
TGTGCCAGTAGGAAGAAAGGAGCCGAAAAACTGTTTTTT
>NA|TRBV25-1|NA|TRBJ2-7
CASSPAFGRGDSYEQYF
TGTGCCAGCAGTCCCGCCTTCGGCAGGGGCGATTCCTACGAGCAGTACTTC
>TRBD2|TRBV18|NA|TRBJ2-5
CASSPNSGRETQYF
TGTGCCAGCTCACCTAATAGCGGGAGAGAGACCCAGTACTTC
>TRBD1|TRBV28|NA|TRBJ2-5
CASTDLGGTGSYQETQYF
TGTGCCAGCACCGATCTAGGAGGGACAGGGTCGTACCAAGAGACCCAGTACTTC
>NA|TRBV30|many|TRBJ1-3
CAWKRSGNTIYF
TGTGCCTGGAAACGGTCTGGAAACACCATATATTTT
>TRBD2|TRBV2|NA|TRBJ2-1
CASSGAGGPNNEQFF
TGTGCCAGCAGTGGAGCGGGAGGGCCCAACAATGAGCAGTTCTTC
>TRBD1|TRBV9|NA|TRBJ2-3
CASSVGRGSQYF
TGTGCCAGCAGCGTAGGCAGGGGGTCGCAGTATTTT
>TRBD1|TRBV27|NA|TRBJ1-3
CASSKQGARGTIYF
TGTGCCAGCAGTAAACAGGGGGCGCGAGGCACCATATATTTT
>TRBD2|TRBV6-6|NA|TRBJ2-1
CASRTLGRELYNEQFF
TGTGCCAGCAGGACTTTGGGGCGGGAGCTCTACAATGAGCAGTTCTTC
>TRBD2|TRBV2|NA|TRBJ2-1
CASKSAAGGPNEQFF
TGTGCCAGCAAATCGGCAGCGGGGGGCCCCAATGAGCAGTTCTTC
>TRBD2|TRBV19|NA|TRBJ2-6
CASRSGGAEGANVLTF
TGTGCCAGTAGAAGCGGGGGGGCCGAAGGGGCCAACGTCCTGACTTTC
>NA|TRBV9|NA|TRBJ1-2
CASSGAGGTNYGYTF
TGTGCCAGCAGCGGGGCCGGAGGTACTAACTATGGCTACACCTTC
>TRBD1|TRBV30|NA|TRBJ1-6
CAWRDRGSPLHF
TGTGCCTGGAGGGACAGGGGTTCACCCCTCCACTTT
>TRBD1|TRBV7-2|few|TRBJ2-7
CASSSFGTGGGEQYF
TGTGCCAGCAGCTCTTTTGGGACAGGGGGCGGCGAGCAGTACTTC
>TRBD1|TRBV6-8|once|TRBJ1-5
CASSYCFHTGENQPQHF
TGTGCCAGCAGTTACTGTTTCCACACAGGGGAAAATCAGCCCCAGCATTTT
>TRBD1|TRBV6-5|NA|TRBJ2-1
CASSYPGTDEQFF
TGTGCCAGCAGTTACCCAGGGACAGATGAGCAGTTCTTC
>NA|TRBV6-5|NA|TRBJ2-7
CASSYSSVGRTYEQYF
TGTGCCAGCAGTTACTCTTCCGTTGGCAGAACCTACGAGCAGTACTTC
>TRBD2|TRBV5-1|once|TRBJ2-7
CASSPFGTSLYEQYF
TGCGCCAGCAGCCCGTTTGGGACTAGCCTTTACGAGCAGTACTTC
>NA|TRBV5-1|NA|TRBJ2-7
CASSLDPGSYEQYF
TGCGCCAGCAGCTTGGATCCGGGTTCTTACGAGCAGTACTTC
>NA|TRBV6-5|NA|TRBJ1-5
CASSYTGLNQPQHF
TGTGCCAGCAGTTATACAGGCCTTAATCAGCCCCAGCATTTT
>TRBD2|TRBV29-1|NA|TRBJ2-1
CSVAGGNEQFF
TGCAGCGTTGCCGGGGGGAATGAGCAGTTCTTC
>NA|TRBV5-5|NA|TRBJ2-5
CASSLDSGATQYF
TGTGCCAGCAGCTTGGACTCGGGAGCGACCCAGTACTTC
>TRBD1|TRBV5-8|NA|TRBJ2-1
CASSLGTGYNEQFF
TGTGCCAGCAGCTTAGGGACAGGCTACAATGAGCAGTTCTTC